Below are 18 T cell receptor beta chains sequenced from a single sample in a study of post-analysis software for immune sequencing data (dated by TCRdb to 2014 to 2015). The study at large found these results: Patients showed significantly higher frequencies than controls for 4 or 5 TRBV segments, among them TRBV5-6, TRBV5-1 and TRBV20-1.

The library was produced with PCR. Sequenced on an Illumina HiSeq 2500. To reduce PCR and sequencing biases, unique molecular identifiers were built into the TCR beta cDNA libraries. Through fastp at Q25 and MiXCR, TCRdb rebuilt clones from the public reads, retaining in-frame beta chains. CDR3 protein sequences are deduplicated, and each keeps its most common genes and DNA. This sample lists hundreds of thousands of distinct CDR3 sequences; 25% to 30% were detected once. The top ten constitute more than 0.55% of the sample. No antigen is known for these receptors. The sequencing sample was made of blood. The receptors originated from a girl under 18 with multiple sclerosis.

This clonotype was seen a handful of times. The CDR3 nucleotides read TGTGCCAGCAGTCCCCTTCAGCGAGGTACTGAAGCTTTCTTT. Its translation: CASSPLQRGTEAFF. The chain is built from TRBV6-5 and TRBJ1-1; D is unclear. With 5 bases removed from V and 5 bases from J, the gap between germline ends came to 15 bases. Germline V gene lookup returns CDR1 MNHEY and CDR2 SVGAGI. The CDR3 covers 14 residues.

J is TRBJ2-1 and V is TRBV20-1; D not certain. This CDR3 is 14 amino acids long. Germline V CDR1 and CDR2: DFQATT, SNEGSKA (reference sequence). Trimming took 6 bases from V and 2 from J, leaving 14 bases between them. The CDR3 nucleotides read TGCAGTGCCACACCCCTCACTCCCTACAATGAGCAGTTCTTC. Amino acid sequence: CSATPLTPYNEQFF.

V is TRBV27 and J is TRBJ1-1; perhaps TRBD1 as D (6 bases). Germline assignment: CDR1 MNHEY and CDR2 SMNVEV (reference sequence). The CDR3 is made up of 14 amino acids. V was clipped by 7 bases and J by 1 base, with 13 bases between them. The CDR3 DNA is TGTGCCAGCACAGAGGGGGTCGGGAACACTGAAGCTTTCTTT. It codes for CASTEGVGNTEAFF.

The chain carries TRBV20-1 and TRBJ2-4, with D perhaps matching TRBD2 (6 bases). Looked up from germline, CDR1 is DFQATT and CDR2 is SNEGSKA (reference sequence). This CDR3 region has 15 residues. The V end lost 6 bases, the J end lost 3 bases, and 18 bases lay between the germline ends. CDR3 nucleotides: TGCAGTGCACCTCCTCGGGGGTTGGTCAAAAACATTCAGTACTTC. Translated, it gives CSAPPRGLVKNIQYF.

As regards this clonotype: A read error may account for a junction end that differs from germline. The rearrangement links TRBV20-1 to TRBJ2-1; TRBD1 might be the D (6 bases). The CDR3 extends over 15 amino acids. CDR1 and CDR2 from the germline V gene are DFQATT and SNEGSKA (reference sequence). For the CDR3, the DNA is TGCGGTGCTAGAGACAAAACAGGGAACTACAATGAGCAGTTCTTC. Protein sequence: CGARDKTGNYNEQFF.

This clonotype was detected a few times. J is TRBJ2-5 and V is TRBV6-5, with 9 bases that match TRBD1. V lost 6 bases to trimming and J lost 13 bases; unmatched junction nucleotides: 15. The germline V gene has CDR1 MNHEY and CDR2 SVGAGI. The CDR3 is made up of 14 amino acids. CDR3 nucleotide sequence: TGTGCCAGCAGCACCCAGACAGGGGGGGGGTCGGGGTACTTC. Translated: CASSTQTGGGSGYF.

The rearrangement links TRBV9 to TRBJ2-1; 12 positions agree with TRBD2. This CDR3 has 16 amino acids. V was pared by 2 bases and J by 6 bases, with 6 bases of the junction left unmatched. Germline lookup yields CDR1 SGDLS and CDR2 YYNGEE. The CDR3 spells CASSVELAGGSNEQFF. In nucleotides, the CDR3 is TGTGCCAGCAGCGTCGAACTAGCGGGAGGATCCAATGAGCAGTTCTTC.

Ten or more counts support this clonotype. The chain carries TRBV6-2 or TRBV6-3 and TRBJ2-7; a possible D gene is TRBD1 (6 bases). Looked up from germline, CDR1 is MNHEY and CDR2 is SVGEGT. Trimming stripped 2 bases from V and 3 bases from J, with 8 bases between. The CDR3 is made up of 13 amino acids. The CDR3 nucleotides read TGTGCCAGCAGTTACCTACAGGGCTACGAGCAGTACTTC. It is translated as CASSYLQGYEQYF.

The chain employs TRBV5-1 and TRBJ2-1; TRBD2 aligns across 10 bases. Trimming removed 3 bases from V and 1 base from J; junction bases left unmatched: 4. Looked up from germline, CDR1 is SGHRS and CDR2 is YFSETQ. The CDR3 spans 16 residues. The CDR3 spells CASSWKREGSYNEQFF. The CDR3 DNA is TGCGCCAGCAGCTGGAAGCGGGAGGGATCCTACAATGAGCAGTTCTTC.

The chain is built from TRBV20-1 and TRBJ2-5; the match to TRBD1 covers 9 bases. Germline V CDR1 and CDR2: DFQATT, SNEGSKA (reference sequence). Trimming cost V 6 bases and J 2 bases; bases outside gene matches: 4. The CDR3 runs 13 residues. In DNA, the CDR3 is TGCAGTGCGCCGACAGGGGGTCAAGAGACCCAGTACTTC. Its protein product is CSAPTGGQETQYF.

The chain has TRBV7-8 and TRBJ2-3; TRBD1 matches 9 bases. Per the germline V gene, CDR1 is SGHVS and CDR2 is FQNEAQ. This CDR3 has 15 amino acids. The V gene end was trimmed by 5 bases and the J gene end by 2 bases; junction bases not matched to a gene: 5. The CDR3 is CASSPWTGATDTQYF. As DNA, the CDR3 is TGTGCCAGCAGCCCCTGGACAGGGGCCACAGATACGCAGTATTTT. The entire variable domain, with the rest obtained from reference TRBV7-8 and TRBJ2-3, is as follows: GAGVSQSPRYKVAKRGQDVALRCDPISGHVSLFWYQQALGQGPEFLTYFQNEAQLDKSGLPSDRFFAERPEGSVSTLKIQRTQQEDSAVYLCASSPWTGATDTQYFGPGTRLTVL.

This clonotype was seen at least ten times. The chain joins TRBV4-1 to TRBJ1-2; unclear D gene. CDR1 is MGHRA, CDR2 YSYEKL, per germline. The CDR3 has 14 residues. The V and J ends lost 0 bases and 8 bases respectively, with 13 bases between them. CDR3 nucleotide sequence: TGCGCCAGCAGCCAAGAATTCGTCGGGGAAGGCTACACCTTC. It is translated as CASSQEFVGEGYTF.

This clonotype appeared a few times. This sequence joins TRBV29-1 and TRBJ2-1; TRBD2 matches at 7 bases. V shed 7 bases, J shed 6 bases, and the junction held 6 bases outside the gene matches. CDR3 size: 12 residues. Germline CDR1 is SQVTM and CDR2 is ANQGSEA. The CDR3 region is CSEGLAANEQFF. DNA for the CDR3: TGCAGCGAGGGGCTAGCGGCCAATGAGCAGTTCTTC.

This clonotype turned up a few times. The chain recombines TRBV6-5 with TRBJ2-7; no clear D. The V gene lost 0 bases and the J gene lost 2 bases, with 11 bases spanning the gap. The CDR3 has 15 residues. In germline, CDR1 is MNHEY, CDR2 SVGAGI. CDR3 DNA sequence: TGTGCCAGCAGTTACTCGATGTTCCCCACCTACGAGCAGTACTTC. It codes for CASSYSMFPTYEQYF.

This clonotype showed up just a few times. This chain links TRBV29-1 with TRBJ2-1; D gene unclear. Germline V lookup: CDR1 SQVTM, CDR2 ANQGSEA. This CDR3 comprises 11 residues. The germline V and J ends were trimmed by 7 bases and 8 bases, with 12 bases remaining between them. CDR3 coding DNA: TGCAGCGCCGTTATAGCAGATGAGCAGTTCTTC. It specifies CSAVIADEQFF.

The chain is built from TRBV27 and TRBJ2-7; perhaps TRBD2 as D (6 bases). V gave up 5 bases and J gave up 4 bases, with 15 bases separating them. This CDR3 has 14 residues. CDR1 MNHEY and CDR2 SMNVEV come from the germline V gene (reference sequence). The CDR3: CASSLQTRGYEQYF. CDR3 DNA: TGTGCCAGCAGTCTCCAGACCCGGGGGTACGAGCAGTACTTC.

The chain carries TRBV15 and TRBJ1-5; D unresolved. Germline CDR1 is LNHNV and CDR2 is YYDKDF (reference sequence). Deletions cut 0 bases from V and 3 bases from J, with 9 bases between. This CDR3 comprises 15 residues. CDR3 sequence (DNA): TGTGCCACCAGCAGAGACGGACTGATCAATCAGCCCCAGCATTTT. It translates to CATSRDGLINQPQHF.

This chain links TRBV18 with TRBJ2-1; TRBD2 agrees at 10 bases. Germline V gene lookup returns CDR1 KGHSH and CDR2 LQKENI. Losses at the gene ends were 3 bases for V and 0 bases for J; bases not matched to a gene: 11. This CDR3 region has 19 residues. CDR3 in DNA: TGTGCCAGCTCACCTAGTCGGACTAGCGGACCTAGCTCCTACAATGAGCAGTTCTTC. It specifies CASSPSRTSGPSSYNEQFF.